Listed here are 8 T cell receptor beta chains from one sample, sequenced in a study of blood T cell repertoires in COVID-19. The repertoire was sequenced with immunoSEQ multiplex PCR; TCRdb's copy has only in-frame clones and lacks some. The sample contains a few hundred thousand clones, around four fifths of which appear only once. The specimen sequenced was peripheral blood. The receptor source for this set is a woman aged 80 or older with COVID-19, enrolled during active disease.

The V and J genes are TRBV28 and TRBJ2-7; D is perhaps TRBD1 (7 bases). The V end lost 2 bases, the J end lost 9 bases, and 20 bases lay between the germline ends. Germline CDR1 reads MDHEN; CDR2 reads SYDVKM. The CDR3 runs 15 residues. The CDR3 sequence: CASSLKGQPGRGQYF. The CDR3 DNA follows: TGTGCCAGCAGTTTAAAGGGACAGCCCGGGAGAGGGCAGTACTTC.

The chain joins TRBV12-5 to TRBJ1-2, with D possibly matching TRBD1 (6 bases). CDR1 LGHNT and CDR2 FRNRAP come from the germline V gene. V gave up 2 bases and J gave up 6 bases, with 13 bases separating them. The CDR3 has 14 amino acids. CDR3 sequence: CASGLLGQGHGYTF. In nucleotides, the CDR3 is TGTGCTAGTGGTTTGTTGGGCCAGGGGCATGGCTACACCTTC.

The chain has TRBV7-2 and TRBJ2-7; perhaps TRBD1 as D (5 bases). The ends were cut back, 4 bases at V and 1 base at J, with 14 bases in the middle. This CDR3 is 15 amino acids long. Germline CDR1 reads SGHTA; CDR2 reads FQGNSA. CDR3 protein: CASSSAGSPSYEQYF. CDR3 DNA sequence: TGTGCCAGCAGCTCCGCAGGGTCTCCGTCCTACGAGCAGTACTTC.

V is TRBV7-3 and J is TRBJ2-6; TRBD2 matches 7 bases. Germline values: CDR1 SGHTA, CDR2 FQGTGA. V dropped 4 bases and J dropped 0; count of bases not matched to a gene: 3. The CDR3 totals 16 residues. In DNA form, the CDR3 reads TGTGCCAGCAGCTCCCGCGGGGGCTCTGGGGCCAACGTCCTGACTTTC. It codes for CASSSRGGSGANVLTF.

Comment on this clone: Other DNA sequences in the same sample also yield this CDR3. This chain joins TRBV18 and TRBJ2-3; 12 bases match TRBD2. Trimming at V came to 3 bases and at J to 2 bases, leaving 3 bases not matched to a gene. There are 16 residues in the CDR3. Looked up from germline, CDR1 is KGHSH and CDR2 is LQKENI. The CDR3 sequence is CASSPLAGGFTDTQYF. CDR3 bases: TGTGCCAGCTCACCTCTAGCGGGGGGGTTCACAGATACGCAGTATTTT.

This chain links TRBV29-1 with TRBJ2-3; TRBD1 agrees at 8 bases. The CDR3 is made up of 15 amino acids. Per germline, CDR1 SQVTM and CDR2 ANQGSEA. The ends lost 2 bases at V and 3 bases at J; junction bases unmatched: 7. The chain's CDR3 is CSVETADRVTDTQYF. The CDR3 DNA reads TGCAGCGTTGAAACCGCGGACAGGGTGACAGATACGCAGTATTTT.

The genes are TRBV3-1 (or the pseudogene TRBV3-2) and TRBJ2-5; tentative D call: TRBD2 (5 bases). V lost 1 base to trimming and J lost 9 bases, with 15 bases between them. Germline V gene sequence: CDR1 LGHDT, CDR2 YNNKEL (reference sequence). There are 14 residues in the CDR3. The chain's CDR3 is CASSQASPPRSQYF. The CDR3 coding sequence is TGTGCCAGCAGCCAAGCTAGCCCCCCGCGGTCCCAGTACTTC.

This clone has just one count. The J gene is TRBJ2-5, the V gene TRBV5-6; no clear D. The CDR3 has 13 residues. Germline loops: CDR1 SGHDT, CDR2 YYEEEE. V was clipped by 4 bases and J by 3 bases, with 10 bases between them. CDR3 loop: CASSPDLKETQYF. The CDR3 coding sequence is TGTGCCAGCAGCCCAGACTTAAAAGAGACCCAGTACTTC.